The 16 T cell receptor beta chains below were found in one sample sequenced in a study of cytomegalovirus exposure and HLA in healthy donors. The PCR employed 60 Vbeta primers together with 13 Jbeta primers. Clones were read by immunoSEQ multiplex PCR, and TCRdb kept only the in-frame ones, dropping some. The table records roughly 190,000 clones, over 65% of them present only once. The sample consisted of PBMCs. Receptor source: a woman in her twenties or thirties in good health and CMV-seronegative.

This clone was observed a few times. DNA for the CDR3: TGTGCCAGCAGCTCCCCCAAGACAGGGGAACGCTATGGCTACACCTTC. It codes for CASSSPKTGERYGYTF. The rearrangement links TRBV11-2 to TRBJ1-2, with TRBD1 identical over 8 bases. Germline lookup yields CDR1 SGHAT and CDR2 FQNNGV. V was pared by 4 bases and J by 4 bases, with 11 bases of the junction left unmatched. This CDR3 spans 16 amino acids.

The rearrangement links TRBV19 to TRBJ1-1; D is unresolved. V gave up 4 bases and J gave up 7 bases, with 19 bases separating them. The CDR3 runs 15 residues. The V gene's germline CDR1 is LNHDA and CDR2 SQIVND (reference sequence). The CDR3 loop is CASSKLQVIDHEAFF. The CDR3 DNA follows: TGTGCCAGTAGTAAACTCCAGGTTATAGACCATGAAGCTTTCTTT.

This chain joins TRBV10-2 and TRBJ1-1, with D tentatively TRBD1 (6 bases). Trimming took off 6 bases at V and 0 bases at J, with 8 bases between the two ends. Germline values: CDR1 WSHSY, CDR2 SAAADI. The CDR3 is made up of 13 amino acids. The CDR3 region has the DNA TGCGCCAGCAGGAGGACAGTGAACACTGAAGCTTTCTTT. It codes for CASRRTVNTEAFF.

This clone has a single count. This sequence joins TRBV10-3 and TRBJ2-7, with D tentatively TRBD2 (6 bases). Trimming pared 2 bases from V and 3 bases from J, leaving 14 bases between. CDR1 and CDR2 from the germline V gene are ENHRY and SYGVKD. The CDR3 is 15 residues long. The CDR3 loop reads CAISEPPNGGYEQYF. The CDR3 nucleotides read TGTGCCATCAGTGAGCCGCCTAACGGGGGCTACGAGCAGTACTTC.

CDR3 bases: TGTGCCAGCAGCTGGGGCGATGGGCCAAACACCATATATTTT. Its translation: CASSWGDGPNTIYF. This chain uses TRBV5-5 with TRBJ1-3; possible D gene TRBD1, 5 bases. Germline V CDR1 and CDR2: SGHKS, YYEKEE (reference sequence). CDR3 size: 14 residues. The ends were cut back, 3 bases at V and 6 bases at J, with 13 bases in the middle.

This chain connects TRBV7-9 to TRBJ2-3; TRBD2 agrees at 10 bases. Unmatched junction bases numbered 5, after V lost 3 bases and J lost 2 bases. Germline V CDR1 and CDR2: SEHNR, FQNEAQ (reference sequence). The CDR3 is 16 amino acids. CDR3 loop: CASSLVLAGATDTQYF. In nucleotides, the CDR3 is TGTGCCAGCAGCTTGGTCCTAGCGGGAGCCACAGATACGCAGTATTTT.

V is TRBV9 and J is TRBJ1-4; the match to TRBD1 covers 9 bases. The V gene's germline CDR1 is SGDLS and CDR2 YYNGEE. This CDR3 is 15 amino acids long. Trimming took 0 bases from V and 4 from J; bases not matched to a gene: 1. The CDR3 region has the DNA TGTGCCAGCAGCGTAGGGGACAGGGATAATGAAAAACTGTTTTTT. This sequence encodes CASSVGDRDNEKLFF.

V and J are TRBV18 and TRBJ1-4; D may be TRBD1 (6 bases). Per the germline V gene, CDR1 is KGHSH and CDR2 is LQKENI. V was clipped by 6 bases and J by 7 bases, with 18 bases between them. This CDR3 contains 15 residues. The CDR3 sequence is CASSPYYREGEKLFF. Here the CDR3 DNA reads TGTGCCAGCTCTCCGTACTACAGGGAAGGTGAAAAACTGTTTTTT.

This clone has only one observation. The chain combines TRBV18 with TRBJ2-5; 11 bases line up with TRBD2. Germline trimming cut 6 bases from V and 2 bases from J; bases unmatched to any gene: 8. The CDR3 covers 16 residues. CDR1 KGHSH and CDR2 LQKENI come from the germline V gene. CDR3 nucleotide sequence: TGTGCCAGCTCGATGATAGCGGGAGGGACGCAAGAGACCCAGTACTTC. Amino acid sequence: CASSMIAGGTQETQYF.

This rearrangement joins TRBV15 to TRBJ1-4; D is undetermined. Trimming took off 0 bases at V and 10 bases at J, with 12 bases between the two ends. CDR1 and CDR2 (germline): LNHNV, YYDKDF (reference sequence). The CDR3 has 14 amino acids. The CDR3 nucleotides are TGTGCCACCAGCAGAGATCTCACGTCGGGAAAACTGTTTTTT. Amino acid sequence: CATSRDLTSGKLFF. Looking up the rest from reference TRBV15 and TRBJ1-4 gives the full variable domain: DAMVIQNPRYQVTQFGKPVTLSCSQTLNHNVMYWYQQKSSQAPKLLFHYYDKDFNNEADTPDNFQSRRPNTSFCFLDIRSPGLGDTAMYLCATSRDLTSGKLFFGSGTQLSVL.

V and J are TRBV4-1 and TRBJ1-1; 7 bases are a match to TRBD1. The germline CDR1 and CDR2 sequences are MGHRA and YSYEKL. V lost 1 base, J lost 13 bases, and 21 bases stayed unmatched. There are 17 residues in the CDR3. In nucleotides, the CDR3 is TGCGCCAGCAGCCAAGGTCCCGGGACAGTCGCCCTTCAGGGGGGTTTCTTT. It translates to CASSQGPGTVALQGGFF.

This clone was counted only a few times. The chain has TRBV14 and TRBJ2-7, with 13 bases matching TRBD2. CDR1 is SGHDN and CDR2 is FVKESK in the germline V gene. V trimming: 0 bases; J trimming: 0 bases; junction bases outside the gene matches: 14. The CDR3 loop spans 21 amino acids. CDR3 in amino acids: CASSQDGGSSRTSGSSYEQYF. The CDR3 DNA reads TGTGCCAGCAGCCAAGACGGTGGATCGAGTAGGACTAGCGGGAGCTCCTACGAGCAGTACTTC.

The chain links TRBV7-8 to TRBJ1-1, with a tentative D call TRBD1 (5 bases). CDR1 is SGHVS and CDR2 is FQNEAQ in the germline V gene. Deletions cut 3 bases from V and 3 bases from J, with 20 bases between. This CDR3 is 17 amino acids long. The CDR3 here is CASSFAGRDGPYTEAFF. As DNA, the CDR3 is TGTGCCAGCAGCTTCGCTGGCAGGGATGGCCCCTACACTGAAGCTTTCTTT.

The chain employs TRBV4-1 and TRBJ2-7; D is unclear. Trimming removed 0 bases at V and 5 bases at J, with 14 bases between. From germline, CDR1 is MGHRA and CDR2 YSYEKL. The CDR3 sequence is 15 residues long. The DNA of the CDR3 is TGCGCCAGCAGCCAAGATGAGCGCAGAGGCCACGAGCAGTACTTC. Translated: CASSQDERRGHEQYF.

CDR3 region: CASSLGAGEQYF. CDR3 in DNA: TGCGCCAGCAGCTTGGGGGCAGGCGAGCAGTACTTC. The chain combines TRBV5-1 with TRBJ2-7; D unclear. Germline values: CDR1 SGHRS, CDR2 YFSETQ. This CDR3 is built from 12 residues. With 0 bases removed from V and 6 bases from J, the gap between germline ends came to 7 bases.

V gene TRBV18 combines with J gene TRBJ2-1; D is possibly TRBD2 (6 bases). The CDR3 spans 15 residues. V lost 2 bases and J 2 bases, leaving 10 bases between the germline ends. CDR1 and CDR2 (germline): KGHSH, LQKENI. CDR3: CASSPGLATYNEQFF. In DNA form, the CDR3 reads TGTGCCAGCTCACCAGGGCTAGCGACCTACAATGAGCAGTTCTTC. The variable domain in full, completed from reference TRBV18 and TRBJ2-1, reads NAGVMQNPRHLVRRRGQEARLRCSPMKGHSHVYWYRQLPEEGLKFMVYLQKENIIDESGMPKERFSAEFPKEGPSILRIQQVVRGDSAAYFCASSPGLATYNEQFFGPGTRLTVL.